The present TCR beta chain was sequenced within a study of post-analysis software for immune sequencing data. Study as a whole: The disease courses spanned relapsing-remitting, secondary progressive and progressive-relapsing forms of multiple sclerosis. Study results and limitations: Normalized Chao1 diversity was significantly reduced in patients versus controls. F-measure co-clustering was strong for batch-matched samples. Five TRBV segments occurring more often in patients than controls included TRBV5-6, TRBV5-1 and TRBV20-1.

This clonotype has just a few counts. Its target is not known. CDR1 and CDR2 from the germline V gene are DFQATT and SNEGSKA (reference sequence). The ends lost 6 bases at V and 6 bases at J; junction bases unmatched: 9. The CDR3 runs 14 residues. Each TCR beta cDNA library carried unique molecular identifiers. Starting from roughly 1.1 to 9.2 million T cells, the study yielded roughly 0.5 million cDNA molecules. TCRdb independently ran MiXCR on the PCR reads; one entry per CDR3 protein. The sample has roughly 540,000 distinct CDR3 sequences, 30% to 40% seen once. The clonotype originates from a girl aged 2 to 17 with multiple sclerosis. The sample consisted of blood. V is TRBV20-1 and J is TRBJ2-1; the match to TRBD2 covers 9 bases. The CDR3 region has the DNA TGCAGTGCCCCGCGGGGGGGGCCGGGCAATGAGCAGTTCTTC. Protein product: CSAPRGGPGNEQFF.